This paragraph covers one TCR beta chain sequence. Its cognate antigen is unknown. The sample comes from a study of cytomegalovirus exposure and HLA in healthy donors. On the study more broadly: Sequencing of roughly 180 million T cells in an earlier analysis found 100 million to 140 million unique TCR beta sequences. Notes on the study in general: Later analysis demonstrated an association between a missense DCLRE1C variant and TCR beta V- and J-gene trimming. Published work reported that the classifier diagnosed cytomegalovirus status with high specificity and sensitivity.

PCR was performed using 60 Vbeta and 13 Jbeta primers. Sequenced by immunoSEQ multiplex PCR; TCRdb stores in-frame clones only, minus some. The sample carries around 180,000 clones, roughly 78% recorded once. The CDR3 length is 15 residues. Trimming took off 3 bases at V and 6 bases at J, with 14 bases between the two ends. Germline V gene data show CDR1 as LNHNV and CDR2 as YYDKDF (reference sequence). All donors participated as healthy donors of bone marrow. This TCR came from a woman aged 40 to 50 in good health and CMV-seronegative. This chain connects TRBV15 to TRBJ1-4, with D possibly being TRBD1 (6 bases). Specimen: PBMCs. CDR3 in DNA: TGTGCCACCAGCAGGGACCGATCAGGGGATGAAAAACTGTTTTTT. It encodes CATSRDRSGDEKLFF.